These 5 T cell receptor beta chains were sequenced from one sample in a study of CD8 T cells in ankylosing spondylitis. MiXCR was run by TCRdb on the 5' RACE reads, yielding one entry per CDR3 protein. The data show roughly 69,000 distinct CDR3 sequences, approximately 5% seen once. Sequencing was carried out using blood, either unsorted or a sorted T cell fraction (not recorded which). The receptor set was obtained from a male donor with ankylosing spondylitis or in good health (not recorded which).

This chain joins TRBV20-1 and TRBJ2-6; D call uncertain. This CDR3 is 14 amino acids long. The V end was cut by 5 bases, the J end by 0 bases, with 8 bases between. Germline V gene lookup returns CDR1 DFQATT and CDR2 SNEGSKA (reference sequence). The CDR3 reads CSARTASGANVLTF. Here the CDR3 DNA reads TGCAGTGCTCGAACGGCCTCTGGGGCCAACGTCCTGACTTTC.

CDR3 loop: CASSPRQVRAGNEQFF. CDR3 DNA: TGTGCCAGCTCACCACGACAGGTGAGGGCCGGGAATGAGCAGTTCTTC. The rearrangement uses TRBV18 and TRBJ2-1, with a tentative D call TRBD1 (6 bases). This CDR3 region has 16 residues. Germline V lookup: CDR1 KGHSH, CDR2 LQKENI. V was trimmed by 1 base and J by 7 bases, leaving 17 bases between them.

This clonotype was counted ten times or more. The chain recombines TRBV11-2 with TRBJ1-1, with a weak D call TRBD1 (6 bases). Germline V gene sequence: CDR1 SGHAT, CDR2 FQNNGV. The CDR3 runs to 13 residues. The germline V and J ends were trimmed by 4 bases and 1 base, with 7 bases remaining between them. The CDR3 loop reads CASSSQGNTEAFF. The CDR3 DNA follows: TGTGCCAGCAGCTCACAGGGGAACACTGAAGCTTTCTTT.

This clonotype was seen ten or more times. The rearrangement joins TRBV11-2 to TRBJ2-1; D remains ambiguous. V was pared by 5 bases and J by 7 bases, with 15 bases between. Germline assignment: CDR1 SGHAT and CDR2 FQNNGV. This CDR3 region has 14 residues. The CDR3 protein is CASSPPPEQNEQFF. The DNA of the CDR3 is TGTGCCAGCAGCCCTCCCCCCGAGCAGAATGAGCAGTTCTTC.

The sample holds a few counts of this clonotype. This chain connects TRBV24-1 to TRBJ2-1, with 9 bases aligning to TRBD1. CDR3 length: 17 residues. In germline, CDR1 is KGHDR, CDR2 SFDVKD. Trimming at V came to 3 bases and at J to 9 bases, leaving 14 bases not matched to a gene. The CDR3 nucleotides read TGTGCCACCAGTGATCCCCGTACAGGGGGCACCGTTGGTGAGCAGTTCTTC. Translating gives CATSDPRTGGTVGEQFF.